Listed here is a single T cell receptor (beta chain). Which antigen it targets is not known. Base qualities are not provided; no much larger clone lies one nucleotide away. This specimen comes from a study of blood T cells in healthy people across ages (dated by TCRdb to between 2014 and 2016). Regarding the complete study: In model experiments, template switching captured roughly one uniquely barcoded TCR beta cDNA molecule for every two T cells. To track age-related changes in TCR beta repertoire diversity, the study relied on deep sequencing normalized with unique cDNA molecular identifiers. The donors were split into four age groups: young (average roughly 15 years), middle-aged (roughly 39), aged (over 55) and long-lived (roughly 88). Donors of different ages were randomly distributed across sequencing lanes to avoid experimental bias. For two donors (one aged 18 to 29 and one aged 80 or older), the study analyzed two additional independent replicas of 1 million unique cDNA reads from the same blood draw. Summary of the overall study and its limitations: Because profiling used bulk unsorted PBMCs, naive and antigen-experienced compartments could not be compared conclusively. The long-lived group showed more naive CD4+ T cells, fewer expanded clones and increased TCR diversity than the aged group, suggesting age selection. Observed TCR beta diversity per million T cells fell roughly linearly with age, and a significant reduction was already apparent by age about 36. Because the CMV infection status of the donors was unknown, age-related changes in expanded clonotypes may potentially have been confounded. Estimates of total diversity based on one million sequenced T cells were considered lower bounds and underestimates. There was a strong correlation between observed TCR beta diversity and the percentage of naive T cells measured by flow cytometry.

Library preparation was by 5' RACE. Instrument on record: Illumina HiSeq 2500. A second PCR of 7 to 11 cycles was performed with a sample-barcoded 5' primer and a J-beta primer mix. A unique molecular identifier was introduced onto each TCR beta cDNA molecule by a template-switch 5' adaptor carrying 12 random nucleotides. At least 2.5 million CDR3-containing paired-end reads were obtained from each sample. All of the RNA was converted into first-strand cDNA using the Mint cDNA synthesis kit, with a TRBC-specific oligonucleotide serving as the primer. After uracil-DNA glycosylase treatment, a first 18-cycle PCR used universal primers M1SS and BC2_uni_R on all cDNA. Turning to the authors' computational methods: For normalization, 1 million high-quality reads were randomly selected from each sample, with every read carrying a distinct molecular identifier. Reads with shared molecular identifiers were discarded instead of being binned into consensus sequences. MiTCR, with a Q25 quality threshold and the strictest error-elimination algorithm, was used for CDR3 identification, clonotype clustering and error correction. A nonparametric unseen species model using Euler transformation provided a lower-bound estimate of total TCR beta diversity. The public reads were quality trimmed at Q25 with fastp and then assembled into clones with MiXCR by TCRdb, keeping productive beta chains. Merged by CDR3 protein, the rows form single entries marked with the most common genes and DNA. These V and J calls derive from TCRdb rather than the authors' analysis. This sample holds fewer than 900,000 distinct CDR3 sequences; approximately 43% were observed only once. The ten top clones hold around 20% of the sample.

Systemically healthy Caucasian individuals from Russia, 39 in total and aged about 6 to 95 years, were included as donors. Around 9.8 milliliters of peripheral blood were collected from each donor into EDTA-treated Vacutainer tubes. Ficoll-Paque density-gradient centrifugation was used to isolate PBMCs, with at least 6.5 million obtained per sample. Trizol reagent was used to extract total RNA from PBMCs, with at least 5 micrograms per sample. For every donor, an aliquot of PBMCs went through flow cytometry to measure the percentages of naive CD45RAhigh/CD27high T cells. V is pruned by 1 base and J by 2 bases, leaving 3 bases of the junction without a gene match. The CDR3 sequence holds 15 residues, the cysteine and phenylalanine included. Only CDR3 DNA is held: 45 bases, read in frame from base 1. Looking up the germline V gene yields CDR1 SQVTM and CDR2 ANQGSEA.

The sequencing sample was made of blood. The clonotype comes from a woman aged 60-75 years in good health. Recombination connected TRBV29-1 to TRBJ2-7; the central 12 bases match TRBD1. The nucleotides are TGCAGCGTTGAAGCGGGACAGGGGGCCCCCTACGAGCAGTACTTC. Translated, it reads CSVEAGQGAPYEQYF.